This is a list of T cell receptor beta chains from one sample in a study of T cell responses to AZD1222 COVID-19 vaccine. Clones were read by immunoSEQ multiplex PCR, and TCRdb kept only the in-frame ones, dropping some. The data contain about 93,000 clones, about 86% of them singletons. Here the sequenced sample was peripheral blood, taken on day 0 of AZD1222 vaccination. The receptors were gathered from an adult in good health. Both conserved end residues are part of each CDR3. The order of the fields is J gene, clone size, V gene, D gene, CDR3 length, CDR3 protein, CDR3 DNA. The D gene is left open where the match is weak. Size is omitted from some rows. Given values are once, few, many or a class for expanded clones.

TRBJ1-2 | once | TRBV6-5 | NA | 13 | CASRGGRVGGYTF | TGTGCCAGCAGGGGCGGCAGGGTGGGCGGCTACACCTTC
TRBJ2-7 | NA | TRBV6-5 | NA | 12 | CASRGPTYEQYF | TGTGCCAGCAGGGGTCCGACTTACGAGCAGTACTTC
TRBJ1-5 | NA | TRBV6-5 | NA | 13 | CASNSQGGQPQHF | TGTGCCAGCAATTCGCAGGGTGGTCAGCCCCAGCATTTT
TRBJ2-7 | NA | TRBV30 | NA | 12 | CAWSVLGYEQYF | TGTGCCTGGAGTGTACTGGGATACGAGCAGTACTTC
TRBJ1-1 | NA | TRBV5-1 | NA | 13 | CASSLVGATEAFF | TGCGCCAGCAGCTTGGTGGGGGCCACTGAAGCTTTCTTT
TRBJ2-7 | NA | TRBV6-5 | TRBD1 | 15 | CASTLWTGGSYEQYF | TGTGCCAGCACCCTTTGGACAGGGGGTTCCTACGAGCAGTACTTC
TRBJ2-5 | NA | TRBV5-6 | NA | 16 | CASSFLFGGPGRTQYF | TGTGCCAGCAGCTTTCTGTTTGGGGGCCCGGGGCGGACCCAGTACTTC
TRBJ1-6 | NA | TRBV23-1 | NA | 20 | CASSHYLKPGTDAYNSPLHF | TGCGCCAGCAGTCACTACCTAAAACCCGGGACCGATGCCTATAATTCACCCCTCCACTTT
TRBJ2-7 | NA | TRBV18 | NA | 12 | CASSQEQNEQYF | TGTGCCAGCTCTCAAGAACAGAACGAGCAGTACTTC
TRBJ1-2 | NA | TRBV28 | TRBD1 | 14 | CASSYQTGGKGYTF | TGTGCCAGCAGTTATCAGACAGGGGGCAAAGGCTACACCTTC
TRBJ2-7 | NA | TRBV5-4 | TRBD2 | 14 | CASSRSSGYYEQYF | TGTGCCAGCAGCCGCTCTAGCGGGTATTACGAGCAGTACTTC
TRBJ2-3 | NA | TRBV7-6 | TRBD2 | 16 | CASSKTSGGETDTQYF | TGTGCCAGCAGCAAAACTAGCGGGGGCGAGACAGATACGCAGTATTTT
TRBJ2-1 | few | TRBV9 | NA | 15 | CASSPATLGGNEQFF | TGTGCCAGCAGCCCAGCAACCTTAGGAGGGAATGAGCAGTTCTTC
TRBJ1-5 | NA | TRBV6-2/TRBV6-3 | NA | 14 | CASSSAFSNQPQHF | TGTGCCAGCAGCTCCGCATTTAGCAATCAGCCCCAGCATTTT
TRBJ2-7 | once | TRBV19 | TRBD1 | 16 | CASSIAGTGETYEQYF | TGTGCCAGTAGTATAGCCGGGACAGGAGAAACCTACGAGCAGTACTTC
TRBJ2-6 | NA | TRBV7-2 | NA | 17 | CASSLVKQGFGANVLTF | TGTGCCAGCAGCTTAGTTAAACAGGGCTTTGGGGCCAACGTCCTGACTTTC
TRBJ1-2 | medium-sized | TRBV11-2 | TRBD1 | 13 | CASSPGQDYGYTF | TGTGCCAGCAGCCCGGGACAGGACTATGGCTACACCTTC
TRBJ1-6 | NA | TRBV18 | TRBD1 | 15 | CASSPGGTGVSPLHF | TGTGCCAGCTCACCGGGGGGGACAGGAGTTTCACCCCTCCACTTT
TRBJ2-3 | NA | TRBV5-5 | TRBD2 | 16 | CASSQTSGSLSDTQYF | TGTGCCAGCAGCCAGACTAGCGGGAGCCTATCGGATACGCAGTATTTT
TRBJ1-6 | NA | TRBV7-9 | TRBD1 | 16 | CASSFQGVSYNSPLHF | TGTGCCAGCAGCTTTCAGGGGGTCTCCTATAATTCACCCCTCCACTTT
TRBJ1-6 | NA | TRBV30 | NA | 13 | CAWSPVFNSPLHF | TGTGCCTGGAGTCCCGTATTCAACTCACCCCTCCACTTT
TRBJ2-3 | NA | TRBV5-1 | NA | 17 | CASSLGQSLPSTDTQYF | TGCGCCAGCAGCTTGGGACAGAGTTTACCTAGCACAGATACGCAGTATTTT
TRBJ1-1 | NA | TRBV3-1/TRBV3-2 | NA | 13 | CASSLGLGTEAFF | TGTGCCAGCAGCTTAGGACTGGGGACTGAAGCTTTCTTT
TRBJ2-2 | NA | TRBV6-5 | NA | 15 | CASSGRIPNTGELFF | TGTGCCAGCAGCGGCCGGATACCGAACACCGGGGAGCTGTTTTTT
TRBJ2-3 | NA | TRBV19 | TRBD2 | 14 | CASSSRGSGDTQYF | TGTGCCAGTAGTTCGCGCGGGAGTGGAGATACGCAGTATTTT
TRBJ1-1 | NA | TRBV6-5 | NA | 15 | CASSFRVQGVSEAFF | TGTGCCAGCAGCTTCAGGGTACAGGGAGTATCTGAAGCTTTCTTT
TRBJ2-2 | NA | TRBV5-6 | NA | 15 | CASSSSRGGTGELFF | TGTGCCAGCAGCTCATCAAGAGGGGGCACCGGGGAGCTGTTTTTT
TRBJ1-5 | NA | TRBV6-1 | NA | 13 | CASSDYSNQPQHF | TGTGCCAGCAGTGATTATAGCAATCAGCCCCAGCATTTT
TRBJ2-3 | once | TRBV7-2 | TRBD2 | 17 | CASSLTSGRRGTDTQYF | TGTGCCAGCAGCTTAACTAGCGGGAGGCGGGGCACAGATACGCAGTATTTT
TRBJ2-1 | NA | TRBV5-4 | TRBD1 | 14 | CASSPGQGAREQFF | TGTGCCAGCAGCCCGGGACAGGGGGCCCGTGAGCAGTTCTTC
TRBJ2-7 | NA | TRBV7-2 | NA | 14 | CASSLLARTYEQYF | TGTGCCAGCAGCTTATTAGCGCGAACCTACGAGCAGTACTTC
TRBJ1-1 | NA | TRBV6-2/TRBV6-3 | NA | 13 | CASSYVRGAEAFF | TGTGCCAGCAGTTACGTCCGTGGCGCTGAAGCTTTCTTT
TRBJ1-5 | once | TRBV21-1 | NA | 15 | CASSRDRGFNQPQHF | TGTGCCAGCAGCCGGGACAGGGGTTTCAATCAGCCCCAGCATTTT
TRBJ1-2 | NA | TRBV3-1/TRBV3-2 | TRBD1 | 15 | CASSHPGTGSYGYTF | TGTGCCAGCAGCCACCCTGGGACAGGATCCTATGGCTACACCTTC
TRBJ1-5 | NA | TRBV19 | TRBD1 | 16 | CASSRGGQGLLQPQHF | TGTGCCAGTAGTAGGGGGGGACAGGGCCTTTTACAGCCCCAGCATTTT
TRBJ1-5 | NA | TRBV5-6 | NA | 12 | CASSLADQPQHF | TGTGCCAGCAGCTTGGCTGATCAGCCCCAGCATTTT
TRBJ1-5 | NA | TRBV12-5 | NA | 14 | CASGLEGLNQPQHF | TGTGCTAGTGGTTTGGAAGGACTCAATCAGCCCCAGCATTTT
TRBJ1-6 | medium-sized | TRBV19 | NA | 15 | CASSLQGIGNSPLHF | TGTGCCAGTAGTTTACAGGGAATTGGGAATTCACCCCTCCACTTT
TRBJ1-2 | NA | TRBV5-1 | TRBD1 | 13 | CASRETGHYGYTF | TGCGCCAGCAGGGAGACAGGGCACTATGGCTACACCTTC
TRBJ2-5 | NA | TRBV7-3 | NA | 15 | CASSVSTDFQETQYF | TGTGCCAGCAGCGTTTCAACTGATTTCCAAGAGACCCAGTACTTC
TRBJ1-6 | NA | TRBV30 | TRBD1 | 13 | CARQGNYNSPLHF | TGTGCCAGACAGGGGAACTATAATTCACCCCTCCACTTT
TRBJ1-5 | few | TRBV5-1 | NA | 14 | CASSQGSWGQPQHF | TGCGCCAGCAGCCAGGGGTCCTGGGGACAGCCCCAGCATTTT
TRBJ1-1 | NA | TRBV7-8 | TRBD1 | 15 | CASSRGQGMNTEAFF | TGTGCCAGCAGCCGGGGACAGGGGATGAACACTGAAGCTTTCTTT
TRBJ2-7 | NA | TRBV7-6 | NA | 14 | CASSLLRGSYEQYF | TGTGCCAGCAGCTTGTTGCGCGGCTCCTACGAGCAGTACTTC
TRBJ1-1 | NA | TRBV5-1 | TRBD1 | 13 | CASSLGTGTEAFF | TGCGCCAGCAGCTTGGGGACAGGCACTGAAGCTTTCTTT
TRBJ2-5 | NA | TRBV9 | TRBD1 | 13 | CASGTGGLETQYF | TGTGCCAGCGGGACAGGAGGGCTAGAGACCCAGTACTTC
TRBJ2-2 | NA | TRBV12-3/TRBV12-4 | NA | 12 | CASSLMSGELFF | TGTGCCAGCAGTTTAATGTCCGGGGAGCTGTTTTTT
TRBJ1-5 | NA | TRBV6-5 | TRBD1 | 15 | CASSRTGEFNQPQHF | TGTGCCAGCAGTAGGACAGGCGAATTCAATCAGCCCCAGCATTTT
TRBJ1-4 | once | TRBV23-1 | TRBD1 | 20 | CASSQPDRGRGLPTNEKLFF | TGCGCCAGCAGTCAGCCCGACAGGGGGCGTGGGCTCCCAACTAATGAAAAACTGTTTTTT
TRBJ2-6 | NA | TRBV11-2 | TRBD1 | 19 | CASSLVPGQRFSGANVLTF | TGTGCCAGCAGCTTAGTTCCGGGACAGCGATTCTCTGGGGCCAACGTCCTGACTTTC
TRBJ1-2 | NA | TRBV11-2 | NA | 13 | CASSQTGLYGYTF | TGTGCCAGCAGCCAAACGGGCCTCTATGGCTACACCTTC
TRBJ1-2 | NA | TRBV24-1 | TRBD1 | 14 | CATHDPRDSSSYTF | TGTGCCACGCATGACCCCCGGGACAGTTCCAGCTACACCTTC
TRBJ1-3 | NA | TRBV7-8 | NA | 14 | CASSTGNSGNTIYF | TGTGCCAGCAGCACCGGTAACTCTGGAAACACCATATATTTT
TRBJ1-3 | NA | TRBV4-3 | TRBD1 | 15 | CASSQSGGSGNTIYF | TGCGCCAGCAGCCAATCAGGGGGCTCTGGAAACACCATATATTTT
TRBJ1-1 | once | TRBV12-3/TRBV12-4 | TRBD1 | 13 | CASSDTGAAQAFF | TGTGCCAGCAGTGATACAGGGGCCGCGCAAGCTTTCTTT